The 30 T cell receptor beta chains below all came from one sample that was sequenced in a study of T cell responses to AZD1222 COVID-19 vaccine. Profiling relied on immunoSEQ multiplex PCR, and the TCRdb table lists in-frame clones only, not all of them. The sample shows 100,000 or so clones, 80% to 95% of them seen only once. The input for sequencing was peripheral blood, taken 28 days after the second AZD1222 dose. The receptors originated from an adult who received the AZD1222 COVID-19 vaccine.

The V call is TRBV3-1 (or the pseudogene TRBV3-2), the J call TRBJ2-2; possible D gene TRBD2, 6 bases. This CDR3 comprises 16 residues. Germline loops: CDR1 LGHDT, CDR2 YNNKEL (reference sequence). Trimming pared 1 base from V and 3 bases from J, leaving 12 bases between. CDR3 sequence reads: CASSQGREDDTGELFF. In DNA form, the CDR3 reads TGTGCCAGCAGCCAAGGGAGGGAGGATGACACCGGGGAGCTGTTTTTT.

The chain is built from TRBV10-3 and TRBJ1-5, with no clear D. The V gene's germline CDR1 is ENHRY and CDR2 SYGVKD. The CDR3 covers 12 residues. V gave up 8 bases and J gave up 5 bases, with 10 bases separating them. CDR3 sequence: CAIGAPDQPQHF. The CDR3 region has the DNA TGTGCCATCGGAGCCCCGGATCAGCCCCAGCATTTT.

This chain joins TRBV9 and TRBJ2-3; D is possibly TRBD1 (7 bases). The CDR3 runs to 14 residues. CDR1 and CDR2 (germline): SGDLS, YYNGEE. V was clipped by 4 bases and J by 2 bases, with 11 bases between them. Written as DNA, the CDR3 is TGTGCCAGCAGCCCAGGGGGGTTCACAGATACGCAGTATTTT. Protein product: CASSPGGFTDTQYF.

The chain couples TRBV24-1 to TRBJ1-5; 8 bases align to TRBD1. Germline trimming cut 3 bases from V and 5 bases from J; bases unmatched to any gene: 5. This CDR3 contains 15 residues. CDR1 is KGHDR and CDR2 is SFDVKD in the germline V gene. CDR3 sequence: CATSDRQGRYQPQHF. As DNA, the CDR3 is TGTGCCACCAGTGATCGACAGGGGCGGTATCAGCCCCAGCATTTT.

The CDR3 sequence: CASSSPGSRGETQYF. The CDR3 coding sequence is TGTGCCAGCAGTTCACCCGGGTCACGAGGAGAGACCCAGTACTTC. The rearrangement uses TRBV27 and TRBJ2-5, with D unclear. This CDR3 is 15 amino acids long. The germline gives CDR1 MNHEY, CDR2 SMNVEV (reference sequence). Trimming cost V 4 bases and J 4 bases, with 16 bases left between them.

The chain couples TRBV5-1 to TRBJ1-2, with TRBD1 matching 9 bases. The CDR3 is 15 amino acids. Unmatched junction bases numbered 10, after V lost 4 bases and J lost 6 bases. Germline values: CDR1 SGHRS, CDR2 YFSETQ. The CDR3 DNA reads TGCGCCAGCAGCCAAGATCCGACAGGGGGTAATGGCTACACCTTC. This sequence encodes CASSQDPTGGNGYTF.

The rearrangement links TRBV18 to TRBJ1-1; D is unclear. The CDR3 is 16 residues long. Trimming shortened V by 4 bases and J by 3 bases, and 18 bases separated the two germline ends. Germline V gives CDR1 KGHSH, CDR2 LQKENI. The CDR3 loop is CASSQQRSSWDTEAFF. The CDR3 region has the DNA TGTGCCAGCTCACAACAGAGGAGCTCCTGGGACACTGAAGCTTTCTTT.

The chain joins TRBV11-2 to TRBJ2-7; D uncertain. Germline V lookup: CDR1 SGHAT, CDR2 FQNNGV. V was clipped by 3 bases and J by 0 bases, with 6 bases between them. The CDR3 has 13 residues. The CDR3 DNA is TGTGCCAGCAGCTTTACAGACTCCTACGAGCAGTACTTC. Translated, it gives CASSFTDSYEQYF.

The CDR3 nucleotides are TGTGCCAGCAGTTTATCTGACAGCTACGAGCAGTACTTC. It specifies CASSLSDSYEQYF. The chain combines TRBV27 with TRBJ2-7; the D gene is possibly TRBD1 (5 bases). Trimming took 0 bases from V and 3 from J, leaving 6 bases between them. CDR3 length: 13 amino acids. Germline V gene lookup returns CDR1 MNHEY and CDR2 SMNVEV (reference sequence).

The chain has TRBV3-1 (or the pseudogene TRBV3-2) and TRBJ2-3; 9 positions agree with TRBD2. V shed 6 bases, J shed 10 bases, and the junction held 14 bases outside the gene matches. Germline V gene lookup returns CDR1 LGHDT and CDR2 YNNKEL (reference sequence). The length of the CDR3 is 15 residues. The CDR3 nucleotides read TGTGCCAGCAGACATAGCGGGAGCCTTTCCCTTCCGCAGTATTTT. Translated, it gives CASRHSGSLSLPQYF.

The chain uses TRBV10-3 and TRBJ2-3; 11 positions agree with TRBD2. The CDR3 contains 15 residues. Trimming took 6 bases from V and 4 from J; bases not matched to a gene: 6. Germline loops: CDR1 ENHRY, CDR2 SYGVKD. CDR3 amino acids: CAISSRLAGSDTQYF. The CDR3, as DNA: TGTGCCATCAGCAGCAGACTAGCGGGGTCAGATACGCAGTATTTT.

This clone was counted once. The chain links TRBV7-2 to TRBJ2-1; D is tentatively TRBD1 or TRBD2 (5 bases each). The V gene lost 5 bases and the J gene lost 7 bases, with 15 bases spanning the gap. Germline lookup yields CDR1 SGHTA and CDR2 FQGNSA. CDR3 length equals 14 residues. CDR3 region: CASSKASGRNEQFF. CDR3 sequence (DNA): TGTGCCAGCAGCAAAGCGTCGGGGCGTAATGAGCAGTTCTTC.

J is TRBJ2-5 and V is TRBV14, with D unclear. Germline lookup yields CDR1 SGHDN and CDR2 FVKESK. Trimming took 2 bases from V and 4 from J, leaving 11 bases between them. The CDR3 loop spans 14 amino acids. The CDR3 reads CASSQNVGGETQYF. CDR3 sequence (DNA): TGTGCCAGCAGCCAAAATGTGGGTGGAGAGACCCAGTACTTC.

The chain employs TRBV6-5 and TRBJ1-6; D remains unclear. The CDR3 covers 14 residues. Trimming took 4 bases from V and 6 from J, leaving 10 bases between them. The germline CDR1 and CDR2 sequences are MNHEY and SVGAGI. The CDR3 DNA reads TGTGCCAGCAGTTGGGGTCGCCGTAATTCACCCCTCCACTTT. This codes for CASSWGRRNSPLHF.

The chain employs TRBV11-2 and TRBJ1-3; the D is unclear. CDR1 is SGHAT, CDR2 FQNNGV, per germline. The CDR3 contains 15 residues. V shed 1 base and J shed 2 bases, with 9 bases lying between them. The CDR3 here is CASSLVPNTGNTIYF. CDR3 in DNA: TGTGCCAGCAGCTTAGTTCCCAACACTGGAAACACCATATATTTT.

This sequence joins TRBV4-1 and TRBJ2-7; D may be TRBD1 or TRBD2 (5 bases each). The germline CDR1 and CDR2 sequences are MGHRA and YSYEKL. The CDR3 contains 14 residues. V was cut by 11 bases and J by 7 bases, with 24 bases left in between. This CDR3 is CALYPGPGALEQYF. In DNA form, the CDR3 reads TGCGCCTTATATCCGGGACCCGGAGCTCTTGAGCAGTACTTC.

The V and J genes are TRBV3-1 (or the pseudogene TRBV3-2) and TRBJ1-6, with no clear D. The CDR3 spans 15 residues. Germline V gene data show CDR1 as LGHDT and CDR2 as YNNKEL (reference sequence). Trimming removed 3 bases at V and 7 bases at J, with 13 bases between. The CDR3 bases are TGTGCCAGCAGCCATTATTCCGTTAAGAATTCACCCCTCCACTTT. Amino acid sequence: CASSHYSVKNSPLHF.

The chain joins TRBV18 to TRBJ2-5; D not certain. This CDR3 contains 14 residues. Germline CDR1 and CDR2: KGHSH and LQKENI. The V gene lost 2 bases and the J gene lost 2 bases, with 9 bases spanning the gap. The CDR3, as DNA: TGTGCCAGCTCACCAACGAGTGGGCAAGAGACCCAGTACTTC. Translated, it gives CASSPTSGQETQYF.

V usage is TRBV9 and J usage is TRBJ2-7; maybe TRBD2 (7 bases). Germline V gene lookup returns CDR1 SGDLS and CDR2 YYNGEE. V lost 6 bases to trimming and J lost 5 bases, with 18 bases between them. The CDR3 extends over 14 amino acids. The CDR3 reads CASNRDGGPNEQYF. In nucleotides, the CDR3 is TGTGCCAGCAATCGGGACGGGGGGCCCAACGAGCAGTACTTC.

This chain uses TRBV20-1 with TRBJ1-1; 7 bases match TRBD1. Germline values: CDR1 DFQATT, CDR2 SNEGSKA (reference sequence). The CDR3 is 14 residues long. After removal of 3 bases from V and 0 bases from J, the junction contained 4 bases not matched to a gene. The DNA of the CDR3 is TGCAGTGCTAGTCACAGGGGTATGAACACTGAAGCTTTCTTT. The encoded protein is CSASHRGMNTEAFF.

The chain employs TRBV7-9 and TRBJ2-1; 10 bases are shared with TRBD1. The V gene's germline CDR1 is SEHNR and CDR2 FQNEAQ (reference sequence). There are 12 residues in the CDR3. V shed 9 bases, J shed 7 bases, and the junction held 3 bases outside the gene matches. CDR3 DNA sequence: TGTGCCAGTCCGGGACAGGGGAATGAGCAGTTCTTC. Its protein is CASPGQGNEQFF.

The rearrangement joins TRBV5-4 to TRBJ1-1; D perhaps matches TRBD1 (5 bases). V lost 5 bases and J lost 0, with 20 bases in between. The germline CDR1 and CDR2 sequences are SGHNT and YYREEE (reference sequence). This CDR3 contains 17 residues. The CDR3 region is CASRPGTPRLVNTEAFF. CDR3 nucleotides: TGTGCCAGCAGACCCGGGACTCCCCGGCTGGTGAACACTGAAGCTTTCTTT.

This chain uses TRBV9 with TRBJ1-1, with D perhaps matching TRBD1 (5 bases). The CDR3 is made up of 14 amino acids. Per the germline V gene, CDR1 is SGDLS and CDR2 is YYNGEE. V shed 2 bases and J shed 1 base, with 9 bases lying between them. As DNA, the CDR3 is TGTGCCAGCAGCGTTGGGGGAGCGAACACTGAAGCTTTCTTT. Translating it yields CASSVGGANTEAFF.

The J gene is TRBJ1-2, the V gene TRBV28, with D possibly TRBD1 on 5 matching bases. Germline CDR1 and CDR2: MDHEN and SYDVKM. The CDR3 covers 15 residues. Trimming took 4 bases from V and 0 from J, leaving 12 bases between them. CDR3 DNA: TGTGCCAGCAGTTCCCCGGGGCCCTCTAACTATGGCTACACCTTC. Protein: CASSSPGPSNYGYTF.

With respect to this clone: The same CDR3 arises from other DNA sequences in this sample as well. The chain's CDR3 is CASSLVPQETQYF. DNA of the CDR3: TGTGCCAGCAGCTTAGTGCCCCAAGAGACCCAGTACTTC. The chain uses TRBV11-1 and TRBJ2-5; unclear D gene. V lost 1 base and J 1 base, leaving 4 bases between the germline ends. The germline CDR1 and CDR2 sequences are SGHAT and FQDESV (reference sequence). The CDR3 runs to 13 residues. The full variable domain, its missing parts supplied by reference TRBV11-1 and TRBJ2-5, is EAEVAQSPRYKITEKSQAVAFWCDPISGHATLYWYRQILGQGPELLVQFQDESVVDDSQLPKDRFSAERLKGVDSTLKIQPAELGDSAMYLCASSLVPQETQYFGPGTRLLVL.

The chain has TRBV7-8 and TRBJ1-6; weak D call: TRBD1 (5 bases). The ends were cut back, 1 base at V and 7 bases at J, with 11 bases in the middle. The V gene's germline CDR1 is SGHVS and CDR2 FQNEAQ. The CDR3 runs to 15 residues. CDR3 sequence: CASSLGRGANSPLHF. The CDR3 DNA reads as TGTGCCAGCAGCTTAGGGCGGGGCGCGAATTCACCCCTCCACTTT.

J is TRBJ2-5 and V is TRBV14; D is possibly TRBD2 (6 bases). CDR3 length equals 14 residues. Germline V CDR1 and CDR2: SGHDN, FVKESK. V dropped 4 bases and J dropped 5 bases, with 14 bases sitting between them. CDR3 in amino acids: CASSPLSSDETQYF. The CDR3 DNA follows: TGTGCCAGCAGCCCGTTGTCTAGCGATGAGACCCAGTACTTC.

The CDR3: CASSTDRYEQYF. CDR3 in DNA: TGTGCCAGCAGCACGGACAGATACGAGCAGTACTTC. The gene calls are TRBV6-2 or TRBV6-3 and TRBJ2-7; a weak D match, TRBD1 (6 bases). The CDR3 runs to 12 residues. CDR1 MNHEY and CDR2 SVGEGT come from the germline V gene. V gave up 6 bases and J gave up 4 bases, with 10 bases separating them.

This clone appeared a few times. This rearrangement joins TRBV7-9 to TRBJ2-7; TRBD1 might be the D (5 bases). Trimming cost V 5 bases and J 0 bases, with 17 bases left between them. The V gene's germline CDR1 is SEHNR and CDR2 FQNEAQ (reference sequence). The CDR3 is 16 amino acids. The CDR3 coding sequence is TGTGCCAGCAGCCACGCCGACAGACGCTACTCCTACGAGCAGTACTTC. This codes for CASSHADRRYSYEQYF.

The V gene is TRBV12-3 or TRBV12-4, the J gene TRBJ1-1; D not certain. The CDR3 covers 13 residues. Trimming took off 0 bases at V and 6 bases at J, with 8 bases between the two ends. The CDR3 loop is CASSLAERAEAFF. CDR3 nucleotides: TGTGCCAGCAGTTTAGCGGAGCGCGCTGAAGCTTTCTTT.